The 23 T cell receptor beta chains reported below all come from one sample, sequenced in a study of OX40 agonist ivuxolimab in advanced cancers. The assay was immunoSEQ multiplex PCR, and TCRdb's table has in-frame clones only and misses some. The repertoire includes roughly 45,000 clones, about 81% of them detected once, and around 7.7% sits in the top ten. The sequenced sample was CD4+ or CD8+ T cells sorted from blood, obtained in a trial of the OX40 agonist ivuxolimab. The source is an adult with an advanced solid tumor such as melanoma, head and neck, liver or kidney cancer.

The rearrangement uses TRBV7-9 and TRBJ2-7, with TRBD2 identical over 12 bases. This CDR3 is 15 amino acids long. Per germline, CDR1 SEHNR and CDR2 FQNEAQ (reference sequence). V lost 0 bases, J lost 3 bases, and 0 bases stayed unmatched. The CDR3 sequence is CASSLATSGSYEQYF. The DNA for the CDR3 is TGTGCCAGCAGCTTAGCGACTAGCGGGAGCTACGAGCAGTACTTC.

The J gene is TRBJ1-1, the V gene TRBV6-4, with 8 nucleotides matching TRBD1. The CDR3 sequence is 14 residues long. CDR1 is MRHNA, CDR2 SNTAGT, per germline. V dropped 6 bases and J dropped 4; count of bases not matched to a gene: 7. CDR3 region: CASSPDRGSTEAFF. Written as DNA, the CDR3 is TGTGCCAGCAGCCCAGACAGGGGAAGCACTGAAGCTTTCTTT.

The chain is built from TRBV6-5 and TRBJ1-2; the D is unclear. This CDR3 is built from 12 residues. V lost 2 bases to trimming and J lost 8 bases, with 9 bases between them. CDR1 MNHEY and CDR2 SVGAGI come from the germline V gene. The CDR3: CASSYARVGYTF. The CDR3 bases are TGTGCCAGCAGTTACGCCCGAGTGGGCTACACCTTC.

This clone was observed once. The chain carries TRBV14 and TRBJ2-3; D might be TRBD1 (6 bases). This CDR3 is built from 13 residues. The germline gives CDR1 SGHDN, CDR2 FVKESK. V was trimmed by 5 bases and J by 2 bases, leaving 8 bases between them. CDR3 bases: TGTGCCAGCAGCAGGGGGTTCACAGATACGCAGTATTTT. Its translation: CASSRGFTDTQYF.

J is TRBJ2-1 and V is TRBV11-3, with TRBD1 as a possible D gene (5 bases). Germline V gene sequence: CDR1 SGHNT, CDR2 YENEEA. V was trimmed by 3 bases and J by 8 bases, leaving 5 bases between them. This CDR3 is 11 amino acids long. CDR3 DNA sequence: TGTGCCAGCAGCTTGGGGCATGAGCAGTTCTTC. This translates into CASSLGHEQFF.

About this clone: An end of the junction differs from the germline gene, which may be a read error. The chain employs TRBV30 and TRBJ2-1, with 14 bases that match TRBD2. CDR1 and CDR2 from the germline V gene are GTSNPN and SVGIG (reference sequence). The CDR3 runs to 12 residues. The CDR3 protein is CAWSLGLAGVLF. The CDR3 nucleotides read TGTGCCTGGAGCCTGGGACTAGCGGGAGTCCTCTTC.

The chain's CDR3 is CASTQAGGFHEQYF. CDR3 DNA sequence: TGTGCCAGCACCCAAGCGGGAGGGTTCCACGAGCAGTACTTC. V and J are TRBV6-5 and TRBJ2-7; 10 bases line up with TRBD2. This CDR3 contains 14 residues. The junction had 8 bases not matched to a gene; V was cut back by 7 bases and J by 5 bases. In germline, CDR1 is MNHEY, CDR2 SVGAGI.

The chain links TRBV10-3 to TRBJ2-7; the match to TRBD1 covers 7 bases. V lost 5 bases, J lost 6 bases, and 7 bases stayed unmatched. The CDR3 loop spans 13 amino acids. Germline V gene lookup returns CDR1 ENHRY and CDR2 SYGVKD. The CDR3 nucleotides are TGTGCCATCAGTATGGGACAGCCAGGCGAGCAGTACTTC. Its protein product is CAISMGQPGEQYF.

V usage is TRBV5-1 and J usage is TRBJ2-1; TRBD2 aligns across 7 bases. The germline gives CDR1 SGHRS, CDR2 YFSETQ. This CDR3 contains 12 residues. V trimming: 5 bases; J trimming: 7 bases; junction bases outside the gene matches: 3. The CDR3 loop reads CASRTSWNEQFF. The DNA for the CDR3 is TGCGCCAGCAGGACTAGCTGGAATGAGCAGTTCTTC. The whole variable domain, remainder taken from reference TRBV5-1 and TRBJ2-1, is KAGVTQTPRYLIKTRGQQVTLSCSPISGHRSVSWYQQTPGQGLQFLFEYFSETQRNKGNFPGRFSGRQFSNSRSEMNVSTLELGDSALYLCASRTSWNEQFFGPGTRLTVL.

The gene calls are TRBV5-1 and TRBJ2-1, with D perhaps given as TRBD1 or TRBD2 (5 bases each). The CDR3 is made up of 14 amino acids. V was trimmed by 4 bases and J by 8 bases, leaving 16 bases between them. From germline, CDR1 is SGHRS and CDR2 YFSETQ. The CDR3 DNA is TGCGCCAGCAGCGGGACGGGCTCCTGGGATGAGCAGTTCTTC. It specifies CASSGTGSWDEQFF.

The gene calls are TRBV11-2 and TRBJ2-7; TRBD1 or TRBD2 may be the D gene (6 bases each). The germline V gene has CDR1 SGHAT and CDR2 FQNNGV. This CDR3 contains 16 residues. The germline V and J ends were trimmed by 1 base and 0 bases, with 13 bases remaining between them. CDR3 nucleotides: TGTGCCAGCAGCTTAGCCGGCAGGGGACTCTCCTACGAGCAGTACTTC. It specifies CASSLAGRGLSYEQYF.

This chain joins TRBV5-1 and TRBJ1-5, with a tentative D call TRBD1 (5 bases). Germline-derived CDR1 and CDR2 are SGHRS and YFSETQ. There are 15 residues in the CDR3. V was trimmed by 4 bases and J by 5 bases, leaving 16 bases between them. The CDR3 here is CASSPGGDADQPQHF. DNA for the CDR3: TGCGCCAGCAGCCCGGGGGGGGACGCCGATCAGCCCCAGCATTTT.

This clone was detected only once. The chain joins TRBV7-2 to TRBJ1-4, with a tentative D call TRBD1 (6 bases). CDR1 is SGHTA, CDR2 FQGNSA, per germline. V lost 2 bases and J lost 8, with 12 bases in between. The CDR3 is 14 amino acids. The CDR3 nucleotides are TGTGCCAGCAGCTTAAGGGGGGGAGGAGAAAAACTGTTTTTT. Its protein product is CASSLRGGGEKLFF.

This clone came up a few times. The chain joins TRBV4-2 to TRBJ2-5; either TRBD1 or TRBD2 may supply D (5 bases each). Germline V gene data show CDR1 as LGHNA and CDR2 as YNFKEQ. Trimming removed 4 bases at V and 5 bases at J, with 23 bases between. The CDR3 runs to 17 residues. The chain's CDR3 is CASSRIAGTGRPETQYF. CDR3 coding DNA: TGTGCCAGCAGCCGGATCGCTGGGACGGGGCGTCCTGAGACCCAGTACTTC.

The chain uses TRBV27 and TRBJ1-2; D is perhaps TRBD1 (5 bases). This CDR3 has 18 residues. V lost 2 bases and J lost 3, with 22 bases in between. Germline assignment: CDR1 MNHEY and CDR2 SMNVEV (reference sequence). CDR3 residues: CASSLGLPTGVRDYGYTF. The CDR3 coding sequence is TGTGCCAGCAGTTTAGGTCTCCCTACAGGTGTGAGGGACTATGGCTACACCTTC.

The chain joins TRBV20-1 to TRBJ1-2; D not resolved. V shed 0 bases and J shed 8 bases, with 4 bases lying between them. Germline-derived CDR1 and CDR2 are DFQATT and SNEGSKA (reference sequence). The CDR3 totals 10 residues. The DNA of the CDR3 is TGCAGTGCTAGAGATCGAGGCTACACCTTC. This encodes CSARDRGYTF.

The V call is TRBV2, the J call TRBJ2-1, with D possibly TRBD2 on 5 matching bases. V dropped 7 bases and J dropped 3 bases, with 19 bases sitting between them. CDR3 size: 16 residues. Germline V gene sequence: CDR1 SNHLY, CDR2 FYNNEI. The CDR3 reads CASMAEAPYLYNEQFF. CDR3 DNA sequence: TGTGCCAGCATGGCGGAGGCCCCCTATCTCTACAATGAGCAGTTCTTC.

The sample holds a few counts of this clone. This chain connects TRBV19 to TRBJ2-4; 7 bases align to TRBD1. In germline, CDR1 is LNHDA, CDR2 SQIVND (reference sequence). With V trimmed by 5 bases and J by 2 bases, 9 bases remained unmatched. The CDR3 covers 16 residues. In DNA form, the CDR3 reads TGTGCCAGTAGTTCCCGGTCCAGGGGGTCCAAAAACATTCAGTACTTC. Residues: CASSSRSRGSKNIQYF. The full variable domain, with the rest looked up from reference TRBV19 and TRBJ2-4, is DGGITQSPKYLFRKEGQNVTLSCEQNLNHDAMYWYRQDPGQGLRLIYYSQIVNDFQKGDIAEGYSVSREKKESFPLTVTSAQKNPTAFYLCASSSRSRGSKNIQYFGAGTRLSVL.

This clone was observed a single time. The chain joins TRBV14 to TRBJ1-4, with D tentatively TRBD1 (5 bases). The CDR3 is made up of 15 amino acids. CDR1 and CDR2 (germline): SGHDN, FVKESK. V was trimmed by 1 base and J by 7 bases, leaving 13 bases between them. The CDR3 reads CASSQAGGPSEKLFF. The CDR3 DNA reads TGTGCCAGCAGCCAAGCTGGGGGTCCTAGTGAAAAACTGTTTTTT. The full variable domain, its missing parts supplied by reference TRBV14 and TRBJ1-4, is EAGVTQFPSHSVIEKGQTVTLRCDPISGHDNLYWYRRVMGKEIKFLLHFVKESKQDESGMPNNRFLAERTGGTYSTLKVQPAELEDSGVYFCASSQAGGPSEKLFFGSGTQLSVL.

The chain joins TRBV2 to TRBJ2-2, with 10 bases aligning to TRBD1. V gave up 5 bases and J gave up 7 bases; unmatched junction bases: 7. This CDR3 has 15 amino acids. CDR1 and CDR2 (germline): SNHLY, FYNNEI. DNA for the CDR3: TGTGCCAGCAGTCCCTTGACAGGGGGCGGCGGGGAGCTGTTTTTT. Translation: CASSPLTGGGGELFF. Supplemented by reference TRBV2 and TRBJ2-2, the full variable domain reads EPEVTQTPSHQVTQMGQEVILRCVPISNHLYFYWYRQILGQKVEFLVSFYNNEISEKSEIFDDQFSVERPDGSNFTLKIRSTKLEDSAMYFCASSPLTGGGGELFFGEGSRLTVL.

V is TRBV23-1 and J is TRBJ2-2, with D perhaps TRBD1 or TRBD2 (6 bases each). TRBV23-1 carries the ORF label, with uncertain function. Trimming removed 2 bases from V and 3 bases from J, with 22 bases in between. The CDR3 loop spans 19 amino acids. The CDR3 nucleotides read TGCGCCAGCAGTCAACGGCAGGGGTTCTACGGGAGCGACACCGGGGAGCTGTTTTTT. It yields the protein CASSQRQGFYGSDTGELFF.

Here the CDR3 reads CASSDVVSQAFF. In nucleotides, the CDR3 is TGTGCCAGCAGTGACGTGGTCAGCCAAGCTTTCTTT. The chain recombines TRBV6-1 with TRBJ1-1; D unresolved. The CDR3 is 12 amino acids. Trimming removed 3 bases from V and 9 bases from J, with 11 bases in between. Per the germline V gene, CDR1 is MNHNS and CDR2 is SASEGT.

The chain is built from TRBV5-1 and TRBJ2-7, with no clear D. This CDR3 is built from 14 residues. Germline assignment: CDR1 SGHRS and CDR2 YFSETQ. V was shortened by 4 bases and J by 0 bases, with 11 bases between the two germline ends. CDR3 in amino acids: CASSLEHNSYEQYF. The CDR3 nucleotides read TGCGCCAGCAGCCTGGAACACAACTCCTACGAGCAGTACTTC.